The 18 T cell receptor beta chains reported below all come from one sample, sequenced in a study of response to subunit inactivated influenza vaccine listed by TCRdb under 2018. Libraries were built with RT-PCR. Sequencing relied on an Illumina HiSeq 2500. The public reads were reanalyzed by TCRdb: fastp trimming at Q25, MiXCR alignment, in-frame beta chains only. Each entry merges the rows of one CDR3 protein and shows their most common DNA and genes. The sample table holds 530,000 or so distinct CDR3 sequences, of which around 13% were seen once. The ten top clones hold roughly 11% of the sample. The sample was PBMCs from blood, taken about 12 days after vaccination. These receptors came from a man in his fifties or sixties who received an inactivated influenza vaccine. Donor details come from another sample of the same person, matched by shared clones.

This chain uses TRBV12-3 or TRBV12-4 with TRBJ1-5, with a weak D call TRBD1 (5 bases). The CDR3 consists of 13 residues. V lost 6 bases, J lost 10 bases, and 16 bases lay in between. CDR3: CASSTDSISPQHF. CDR3 in DNA: TGTGCCAGCAGCACAGACAGCATCAGCCCCCAGCATTTT.

The V call is TRBV29-1, the J call TRBJ1-2, with no clear D. V was cut by 2 bases and J by 0 bases, with 7 bases left in between. CDR3 size: 13 residues. Germline lookup yields CDR1 SQVTM and CDR2 ANQGSEA. The DNA of the CDR3 is TGCAGCGTTGAAAGGGCTACTAACTATGGCTACACCTTC. The encoded protein is CSVERATNYGYTF.

This clonotype has more than one count but fewer than ten. The V call is TRBV5-6, the J call TRBJ2-3; D may match TRBD1 or TRBD2 (6 bases each). The CDR3 has 16 amino acids. Germline CDR1 SGHDT, CDR2 YYEEEE. V was pared by 0 bases and J by 3 bases, with 14 bases between. CDR3 DNA: TGTGCCAGCAGCTTGGCTGGCCAAGGGGGGACAGATACGCAGTATTTT. Encoded protein: CASSLAGQGGTDTQYF.

The chain joins TRBV7-9 to TRBJ2-3; 7 bases align to TRBD1. CDR1 SEHNR and CDR2 FQNEAQ come from the germline V gene (reference sequence). The CDR3 runs to 15 residues. J gave up 5 bases and V 1 base, and 6 bases lay outside the gene matches. The chain's CDR3 is CASSLEGARIDTQYF. The CDR3 DNA reads TGTGCCAGCAGCTTAGAGGGGGCGAGGATAGATACGCAGTATTTT. The whole variable domain, filled in from reference TRBV7-9 and TRBJ2-3, reads DTGVSQNPRHKITKRGQNVTFRCDPISEHNRLYWYRQTLGQGPEFLTYFQNEAQLEKSRLLSDRFSAERPKGSFSTLEIQRTEQGDSAMYLCASSLEGARIDTQYFGPGTRLTVL.

This clonotype was seen more than once but under ten times. The chain couples TRBV7-2 to TRBJ2-1; unclear D gene. Germline CDR1 and CDR2: SGHTA and FQGNSA. V lost 5 bases and J lost 6, with 11 bases in between. This CDR3 region has 13 residues. CDR3 sequence: CASSPPLINEQFF. The DNA for the CDR3 is TGTGCCAGCAGCCCGCCCCTCATCAATGAGCAGTTCTTC.

The gene calls are TRBV20-1 and TRBJ2-5; either TRBD1 or TRBD2 may fit D (5 bases each). Germline V gene data show CDR1 as DFQATT and CDR2 as SNEGSKA (reference sequence). This CDR3 region has 13 residues. V shed 3 bases and J shed 2 bases, with 10 bases lying between them. CDR3 sequence (DNA): TGCAGTGCTAGCGGGGCTCCTCAAGAGACCCAGTACTTC. Amino acids: CSASGAPQETQYF.

J is TRBJ1-5 and V is TRBV6-1; possibly TRBD1 for D (6 bases). CDR1 is MNHNS and CDR2 is SASEGT in the germline V gene. CDR3 size: 14 residues. Trimming took 2 bases from V and 5 from J, leaving 10 bases between them. CDR3 coding DNA: TGTGCCAGCAGTGAATGGGGGCAGGATCAGCCCCAGCATTTT. Encoded protein: CASSEWGQDQPQHF.

V is TRBV14 and J is TRBJ2-3; D might be TRBD1 or TRBD2, each matching 6 bases. CDR3 length: 13 amino acids. The germline V and J ends were trimmed by 4 bases and 5 bases, with 10 bases remaining between them. Germline CDR1 and CDR2: SGHDN and FVKESK. CDR3 residues: CASSRGALDTQYF. The CDR3, as DNA: TGTGCCAGCAGCCGGGGGGCCTTAGATACGCAGTATTTT.

This clonotype was recorded many times. This rearrangement joins TRBV29-1 to TRBJ1-2, with D uncertain. CDR3 length: 15 residues. V was trimmed by 7 bases and J by 4 bases, leaving 22 bases between them. Germline CDR1 is SQVTM and CDR2 is ANQGSEA. This chain's CDR3 is CSAGDEGGLGYGYTF. CDR3 nucleotides: TGCAGCGCCGGCGACGAAGGAGGGTTAGGCTATGGCTACACCTTC. Full variable domain (outside the CDR3, taken from reference TRBV29-1 and TRBJ1-2): SAVISQKPSRDICQRGTSLTIQCQVDSQVTMMFWYRQQPGQSLTLIATANQGSEATYESGFVIDKFPISRPNLTFSTLTVSNMSPEDSSIYLCSAGDEGGLGYGYTFGSGTRLTVV.

The chain combines TRBV4-2 with TRBJ2-3; the match to TRBD2 covers 8 bases. The CDR3 runs to 14 residues. From germline, CDR1 is LGHNA and CDR2 YNFKEQ. V lost 4 bases to trimming and J lost 5 bases; unmatched junction nucleotides: 5. The CDR3 is CASSPREGLDTQYF. CDR3 coding DNA: TGTGCCAGCAGCCCCCGGGAGGGCCTAGATACGCAGTATTTT.

V is TRBV29-1 and J is TRBJ2-6, with a tentative D call TRBD1 (6 bases). Germline-derived CDR1 and CDR2 are SQVTM and ANQGSEA. The CDR3 contains 14 residues. V was pared by 3 bases and J by 1 base, with 7 bases between. The CDR3 sequence: CSVDGQSGANVLTF. CDR3 bases: TGCAGCGTTGACGGACAGTCTGGGGCCAACGTCCTGACTTTC.

J is TRBJ2-7 and V is TRBV2; 7 bases agree with TRBD2. CDR3 length: 13 residues. In germline, CDR1 is SNHLY, CDR2 FYNNEI. Trimming at V came to 7 bases and at J to 4 bases, leaving 7 bases not matched to a gene. The CDR3 nucleotides are TGTGCCAGCAACCCTAGCGGAGTTTACGAGCAGTACTTC. Translation: CASNPSGVYEQYF.

In this sample, this clonotype turned up a few times. The chain employs TRBV12-3 or TRBV12-4 and TRBJ2-2; TRBD1 matches at 9 bases. The V and J ends lost 6 bases and 4 bases, in that order; junction bases with no gene match: 3. The CDR3 loop spans 14 amino acids. The DNA for the CDR3 is TGTGCCAGCAGGTGGGACAGGGCCACCGGGGAGCTGTTTTTT. Protein: CASRWDRATGELFF.

V usage is TRBV7-6 and J usage is TRBJ2-3; 12 bases are a match to TRBD2. V was clipped by 5 bases and J by 1 base; unmatched bases: 10. The CDR3 has 18 residues. Per germline, CDR1 SGHVS and CDR2 FNYEAQ. CDR3 sequence reads: CASSVTRWTSGGTDTQYF. CDR3 bases: TGTGCCAGCAGCGTAACGCGGTGGACTAGCGGGGGCACAGATACGCAGTATTTT.

This clonotype has more than one count but fewer than ten. The genes are TRBV9 and TRBJ2-1; D ambiguous. The CDR3 extends over 14 amino acids. CDR1 SGDLS and CDR2 YYNGEE come from the germline V gene. The germline V and J ends were trimmed by 0 bases and 3 bases, with 7 bases remaining between them. The CDR3 region is CASSVEGLYNEQFF. CDR3 DNA: TGTGCCAGCAGCGTAGAGGGCCTCTACAATGAGCAGTTCTTC.

The table lists this clonotype with many counts. V and J are TRBV3-1 and TRBJ1-4; D gene uncertain. Germline-derived CDR1 and CDR2 are LGHDT and YNNKEL (reference sequence). The CDR3 length is 15 residues. The ends were cut back, 8 bases at V and 5 bases at J, with 18 bases in the middle. In DNA form, the CDR3 reads TGTGCCAGCGGCCCAGGAGAGCTGGGGAATGAAAAACTGTTTTTT. It specifies CASGPGELGNEKLFF.

This chain uses TRBV5-1 with TRBJ2-5; the D is unclear. From germline, CDR1 is SGHRS and CDR2 YFSETQ. Deletions cut 8 bases from V and 5 bases from J, with 7 bases between. The CDR3 length is 10 residues. This CDR3 is CARSRETQYF. The CDR3 nucleotides read TGCGCCAGGAGTCGGGAGACCCAGTACTTC.

This clonotype showed up just a few times. The CDR3 region is CASSLTIQQGEAGYTF. As DNA, the CDR3 is TGTGCCAGCAGCTTAACTATCCAACAGGGGGAGGCTGGCTACACCTTC. The chain uses TRBV7-2 and TRBJ1-2, with 8 positions matching TRBD1. The CDR3 contains 16 residues. Per germline, CDR1 SGHTA and CDR2 FQGNSA. V lost 2 bases and J lost 7; bases outside the gene matches: 12.